A single sample gave rise to the 29 T cell receptor beta chains below, sequenced in a study of chemoradiotherapy in HPV16-positive cancers. Using immunoSEQ multiplex PCR, the repertoire was profiled, and TCRdb retains in-frame clones only, with some absent. The sample has tens of thousands of clones; roughly nine tenths are singletons. Sequencing used blood, obtained from a patient who underwent chemoradiotherapy. The receptors come from a human donor with HPV-associated anogenital cancer.

The rearrangement links TRBV7-3 to TRBJ1-2; tentatively, D is TRBD1 (5 bases). V lost 4 bases to trimming and J lost 0 bases, with 9 bases between them. Germline CDR1 and CDR2: SGHTA and FQGTGA. CDR3 length: 14 amino acids. CDR3 DNA sequence: TGTGCCAGCAGCTACGACAGCCCTAACTATGGCTACACCTTC. Its protein is CASSYDSPNYGYTF.

CDR3 amino acids: CASSFQVPGELFF. CDR3 nucleotide sequence: TGTGCCAGCAGTTTCCAGGTACCCGGGGAGCTGTTTTTT. The rearrangement uses TRBV28 and TRBJ2-2; D call uncertain. Trimming took 3 bases from V and 6 from J, leaving 8 bases between them. Germline V CDR1 and CDR2: MDHEN, SYDVKM. The CDR3 spans 13 residues. The variable domain in full, with the rest retrieved from reference TRBV28 and TRBJ2-2, is DVKVTQSSRYLVKRTGEKVFLECVQDMDHENMFWYRQDPGLGLRLIYFSYDVKMKEKGDIPEGYSVSREKKERFSLILESASTNQTSMYLCASSFQVPGELFFGEGSRLTVL.

The genes are TRBV30 and TRBJ2-2; D remains unclear. Germline V gene sequence: CDR1 GTSNPN, CDR2 SVGIG (reference sequence). This CDR3 spans 13 amino acids. V lost 2 bases and J lost 8, with 12 bases in between. The CDR3 spells CAWSPYPLGELFF. In DNA form, the CDR3 reads TGTGCCTGGAGTCCCTATCCCTTAGGGGAGCTGTTTTTT.

The chain links TRBV7-9 to TRBJ2-3; TRBD1 or TRBD2 may be the D gene (5 bases each). Trimming pared 5 bases from V and 3 bases from J, leaving 21 bases between. Germline V gene lookup returns CDR1 SEHNR and CDR2 FQNEAQ (reference sequence). The CDR3 totals 17 residues. CDR3 in amino acids: CASSTFGAPTGTDTQYF. In DNA, the CDR3 is TGTGCCAGCAGCACCTTCGGGGCCCCGACTGGGACAGATACGCAGTATTTT.

The chain links TRBV4-1 to TRBJ2-3; 12 positions agree with TRBD2. V lost 0 bases to trimming and J lost 7 bases; unmatched junction nucleotides: 5. The CDR3 extends over 16 amino acids. Germline loops: CDR1 MGHRA, CDR2 YSYEKL. CDR3 DNA sequence: TGCGCCAGCAGCCAAGAAACTAGCGGGGGGTCTAATACGCAGTATTTT. Amino acid sequence: CASSQETSGGSNTQYF.

To note about this clone: One end of the junction is discordant with germline, which a read error may explain. V and J are TRBV7-9 and TRBJ2-3; 11 positions match TRBD2. This CDR3 is built from 14 residues. From germline, CDR1 is SEHNR and CDR2 FQNEAQ (reference sequence). The CDR3 bases are TGTGCCAGCAGCGTAGCGGGGGGGCGGGATACGCAGTATTTT. It is translated as CASSVAGGRDTQYF.

The chain joins TRBV28 to TRBJ2-7; 10 bases are a match to TRBD1. The CDR3 covers 14 residues. Germline values: CDR1 MDHEN, CDR2 SYDVKM. J gave up 5 bases and V 7 bases, and 8 bases lay outside the gene matches. The CDR3, as DNA: TGTGCCAGCACCCGCGGACAGGGGGGGCACGAGCAGTACTTC. This translates into CASTRGQGGHEQYF. Looking up the rest from reference TRBV28 and TRBJ2-7 gives the full variable domain: DVKVTQSSRYLVKRTGEKVFLECVQDMDHENMFWYRQDPGLGLRLIYFSYDVKMKEKGDIPEGYSVSREKKERFSLILESASTNQTSMYLCASTRGQGGHEQYFGPGTRLTVT.

The rearrangement uses TRBV10-1 and TRBJ1-2, with TRBD1 matching 10 bases. J lost 9 bases, V lost 6 bases, and 7 bases had no gene match. The V gene's germline CDR1 is WNHNN and CDR2 SYGVQD (reference sequence). The CDR3 loop spans 13 amino acids. The CDR3 region is CASSTGTGESYTF. CDR3 bases: TGCGCCAGCAGCACCGGGACAGGGGAGAGCTACACCTTC.

The chain links TRBV27 to TRBJ2-2; 7 nucleotides agree with TRBD1. V gave up 6 bases and J gave up 3 bases; unmatched junction bases: 10. Germline lookup yields CDR1 MNHEY and CDR2 SMNVEV (reference sequence). The CDR3 length is 16 residues. The DNA of the CDR3 is TGTGCCAGCAGATATGGGACAGCCAGATACACCGGGGAGCTGTTTTTT. Encoded protein: CASRYGTARYTGELFF.

The CDR3 reads CASSLEEQPNYGYTF. As DNA, the CDR3 is TGCGCCAGCAGCTTGGAGGAACAGCCCAACTATGGCTACACCTTC. V and J are TRBV5-1 and TRBJ1-2, with D unresolved. Germline V gives CDR1 SGHRS, CDR2 YFSETQ. This CDR3 comprises 15 residues. The V gene lost 0 bases and the J gene lost 2 bases, with 11 bases spanning the gap.

This clone was observed a handful of times. The gene calls are TRBV4-3 and TRBJ1-3; possible D gene TRBD1, 6 bases. CDR3 size: 16 residues. Trimming took 0 bases from V and 4 from J, leaving 13 bases between them. Germline CDR1 LGHNA, CDR2 YSLEER. CDR3 DNA: TGCGCCAGCAGCCAAGATGAACAGGGCTGGGGAAACACCATATATTTT. This encodes CASSQDEQGWGNTIYF.

The J gene is TRBJ1-6, the V gene TRBV28; no firm D call. The V end was cut by 6 bases, the J end by 10 bases, with 13 bases between. The CDR3 is 13 amino acids. CDR1 MDHEN and CDR2 SYDVKM come from the germline V gene. This chain's CDR3 is CASRELWVSPLHF. For the CDR3, the DNA is TGTGCCAGCAGGGAATTGTGGGTCTCACCCCTCCACTTT.

This chain links TRBV7-8 with TRBJ2-3, with D unresolved. CDR3 length equals 14 residues. Deletions cut 5 bases from V and 1 base from J, with 10 bases between. Germline loops: CDR1 SGHVS, CDR2 FQNEAQ. CDR3 protein: CASSPQTRTDTQYF. The CDR3 DNA follows: TGTGCCAGCAGCCCGCAGACACGCACAGATACGCAGTATTTT.

The chain joins TRBV7-3 to TRBJ2-3; D is possibly TRBD2 (6 bases). Trimming took 3 bases from V and 2 from J, leaving 12 bases between them. This CDR3 is 15 amino acids long. The germline V gene has CDR1 SGHTA and CDR2 FQGTGA. CDR3 loop: CASSFRGVLTDTQYF. As DNA, the CDR3 is TGTGCCAGCAGCTTTCGCGGGGTTCTCACAGATACGCAGTATTTT.

The chain links TRBV19 to TRBJ1-2; tentatively, D is TRBD1 (5 bases). V was pared by 5 bases and J by 8 bases, with 15 bases between. CDR3 length: 13 residues. Germline CDR1 and CDR2: LNHDA and SQIVND (reference sequence). The CDR3 spells CASSGGFLEGYTF. The CDR3 bases are TGTGCCAGTAGTGGGGGGTTCTTGGAAGGCTACACCTTC. Full variable domain (missing parts from reference TRBV19 and TRBJ1-2): DGGITQSPKYLFRKEGQNVTLSCEQNLNHDAMYWYRQDPGQGLRLIYYSQIVNDFQKGDIAEGYSVSREKKESFPLTVTSAQKNPTAFYLCASSGGFLEGYTFGSGTRLTVV.

The V gene is TRBV2, the J gene TRBJ2-1; unclear D gene. The CDR3 extends over 12 amino acids. With 5 bases removed from V and 3 bases from J, the gap between germline ends came to 5 bases. CDR1 is SNHLY, CDR2 FYNNEI, per germline. CDR3 loop: CASSPVYNEQFF. DNA of the CDR3: TGTGCCAGCAGTCCGGTCTACAATGAGCAGTTCTTC.

In this sample, this clone turned up a few times. The chain couples TRBV13 to TRBJ1-3; possible D gene TRBD1, 5 bases. Germline loops: CDR1 PRHDT, CDR2 FYEKMQ (reference sequence). Trimming left V 0 bases short and J 4 bases short, with 10 bases between. The CDR3 has 15 residues. The CDR3 here is CASSLGGRRGNTIYF. The CDR3 DNA sequence: TGTGCCAGCAGCTTAGGGGGACGGAGGGGAAACACCATATATTTT.

A single count supports this clone. The chain combines TRBV4-3 with TRBJ1-1, with unresolved D. The V gene's germline CDR1 is LGHNA and CDR2 YSLEER. The V and J ends lost 4 bases and 5 bases respectively, with 11 bases between them. CDR3 length: 13 amino acids. CDR3 sequence (DNA): TGCGCCAGCAGCCCTACCGTGGGGACTGAAGCTTTCTTT. Its translation: CASSPTVGTEAFF.

This clone was detected once. The chain has TRBV5-1 and TRBJ2-2; D is ambiguous. CDR1 and CDR2 (germline): SGHRS, YFSETQ. V was pared by 2 bases and J by 1 base, with 6 bases between. The CDR3 length is 14 residues. The CDR3: CASSLRQNTGELFF. The CDR3 DNA follows: TGCGCCAGCAGCTTACGGCAGAACACCGGGGAGCTGTTTTTT.

The sample holds one count of this clone. The rearrangement links TRBV27 to TRBJ2-6; D is perhaps TRBD1 (6 bases). The CDR3 spans 13 residues. The germline V gene has CDR1 MNHEY and CDR2 SMNVEV (reference sequence). Trimming left V 6 bases short and J 11 bases short, with 14 bases between. CDR3 sequence reads: CASRATGFDVLTF. CDR3 coding DNA: TGTGCCAGCAGGGCTACAGGGTTCGACGTCCTGACTTTC. The complete variable domain, with remaining parts taken from reference TRBV27 and TRBJ2-6, reads EAQVTQNPRYLITVTGKKLTVTCSQNMNHEYMSWYRQDPGLGLRQIYYSMNVEVTDKGDVPEGYKVSRKEKRNFPLILESPSPNQTSLYFCASRATGFDVLTFGAGSRLTVL.

CDR3 loop: CASSPYNGPPSEQYF. As DNA, the CDR3 is TGTGCCAGCTCACCTTATAATGGGCCACCCAGCGAGCAGTACTTC. This rearrangement joins TRBV18 to TRBJ2-7; D uncertain. The CDR3 is 15 amino acids. The germline gives CDR1 KGHSH, CDR2 LQKENI. The V gene lost 3 bases and the J gene lost 6 bases, with 18 bases spanning the gap.

The chain employs TRBV28 and TRBJ1-2, with D tentatively TRBD1 (5 bases). This CDR3 is built from 15 residues. Trimming pared 1 base from V and 2 bases from J, leaving 11 bases between. The germline V gene has CDR1 MDHEN and CDR2 SYDVKM. The CDR3 bases are TGTGCCAGCAGTTTATTTGGGGGAGGGAACTATGGCTACACCTTC. This sequence encodes CASSLFGGGNYGYTF.

The chain links TRBV7-8 to TRBJ2-7, with D uncertain. The CDR3 totals 16 residues. Trimming removed 1 base from V and 6 bases from J, with 19 bases in between. Looked up from germline, CDR1 is SGHVS and CDR2 is FQNEAQ. CDR3 sequence: CASSLVGVGSIGEQYF. The CDR3 nucleotides are TGTGCCAGCAGCTTAGTAGGTGTAGGCAGTATCGGCGAGCAGTACTTC.

This clone was counted between two and nine times. This chain connects TRBV7-9 to TRBJ2-7; D unresolved. The germline CDR1 and CDR2 sequences are SEHNR and FQNEAQ (reference sequence). Trimming removed 0 bases from V and 7 bases from J, with 4 bases in between. CDR3 length: 11 amino acids. The CDR3 protein is CASSLAGEQYF. The CDR3, as DNA: TGTGCCAGCAGCTTAGCGGGGGAGCAGTACTTC.

V gene TRBV7-3 combines with J gene TRBJ2-2; no clear D. This CDR3 has 13 amino acids. Trimming took off 5 bases at V and 4 bases at J, with 8 bases between the two ends. CDR1 is SGHTA and CDR2 is FQGTGA in the germline V gene. The CDR3, as DNA: TGTGCCAGCAGCGCAGCTGGCACCGGGGAGCTGTTTTTT. Encoded protein: CASSAAGTGELFF.

The gene calls are TRBV6-1 and TRBJ2-3; D might be TRBD1 (6 bases). From germline, CDR1 is MNHNS and CDR2 SASEGT. There are 14 residues in the CDR3. V was trimmed by 7 bases and J by 2 bases, leaving 13 bases between them. CDR3 DNA: TGTGCCAGCAATCCGACAGGTAACACAGATACGCAGTATTTT. It translates to CASNPTGNTDTQYF.

The gene calls are TRBV19 and TRBJ1-5; 10 bases match TRBD1. The V gene's germline CDR1 is LNHDA and CDR2 SQIVND (reference sequence). This CDR3 comprises 15 residues. J gave up 6 bases and V 3 bases, and 5 bases lay outside the gene matches. The CDR3 here is CASSMGQGSFQPQHF. For the CDR3, the DNA is TGTGCCAGTAGTATGGGACAGGGGAGTTTTCAGCCCCAGCATTTT.

The V call is TRBV14, the J call TRBJ1-1, with D uncertain. V was shortened by 3 bases and J by 3 bases, with 8 bases between the two germline ends. This CDR3 contains 13 residues. Germline V gives CDR1 SGHDN, CDR2 FVKESK. CDR3: CASSHQWDTEAFF. CDR3 nucleotides: TGTGCCAGCAGCCACCAATGGGACACTGAAGCTTTCTTT.

The gene calls are TRBV20-1 and TRBJ1-2, with TRBD1 matching over 10 bases. The trim removed 7 bases at V and 7 bases at J, leaving 3 bases unmatched. CDR3 size: 11 residues. CDR1 is DFQATT, CDR2 SNEGSKA, per germline (reference sequence). CDR3 coding DNA: TGCAGTGTTCGGACAGGGGGTGGCTACACCTTC. Its protein is CSVRTGGGYTF.